This T cell receptor (beta chain) is from a study of cytomegalovirus exposure and HLA in healthy donors. The PCR ran on 60 Vbeta and 13 Jbeta primers. Sequencing used immunoSEQ multiplex PCR; TCRdb keeps in-frame clones, though not all of them. Of approximately 190,000 clones listed, 80% to 85% are singletons. Germline V gene data show CDR1 as MDHEN and CDR2 as SYDVKM. Deletions cut 6 bases from V and 7 bases from J, with 22 bases between. This CDR3 is 16 amino acids long. The V gene is TRBV28, the J gene TRBJ1-5; unclear D gene. The specimen was PBMCs. The clonotype comes from a man aged 35 to 55 in good health and CMV-seropositive. Here the CDR3 reads CASSPLYEGTGQPQHF. For the CDR3, the DNA is TGTGCCAGCAGCCCGCTATATGAGGGTACGGGACAGCCCCAGCATTTT.